This TCR beta chain was found in a study of shared clonotypes between healthy human individuals. Germline V gives CDR1 MDHEN, CDR2 SYDVKM. V dropped 5 bases and J dropped 5 bases, with 14 bases sitting between them. The CDR3 sequence is 14 residues long. TCRdb's copy holds only in-frame clones and misses some; the assay was immunoSEQ multiplex PCR. The sample yields about 1.1 million clones, about 80% seen once. The origin of this receptor is a man aged 18 to 30 in good health. Some clones in this sample may be carry-over from other donors' samples. J is TRBJ2-3 and V is TRBV28; D may correspond to TRBD1 or TRBD2 (5 bases each). Specimen: memory CD4+ T cells from PBMCs. The sample's subset: CD45RA-negative fraction. This CDR3 is CASSPRGNEDTQYF. The CDR3, as DNA: TGTGCCAGCAGTCCCCGGGGCAATGAAGATACGCAGTATTTT.